Below, 31 T cell receptor beta chains from the same sample are listed, as sequenced in a study of radiation and T cells in renal cell carcinoma. The assay was immunoSEQ multiplex PCR, and TCRdb's table has in-frame clones only and misses some. The sample consists of some 150,000 clones, approximately 87% of them appearing once. The time point: baseline pretreatment blood. Treatment indicated: 15 Gy SBRT to primary tumor, nephrectomy 4 weeks later. The sequenced sample was blood, obtained from a patient whose treatment included radiotherapy and nephrectomy. The receptors come from a woman aged 45-65 years with renal cell carcinoma.

The chain carries TRBV7-2 and TRBJ1-5; D is unresolved. The V end was cut by 5 bases, the J end by 4 bases, with 12 bases between. From germline, CDR1 is SGHTA and CDR2 FQGNSA. CDR3 length equals 14 residues. CDR3 protein: CASSHPAGNQPQHF. The CDR3 DNA sequence: TGTGCCAGCAGCCACCCTGCTGGGAATCAGCCCCAGCATTTT.

The J gene is TRBJ2-3, the V gene TRBV7-2; 7 bases are a match to TRBD1. The CDR3 runs 13 residues. CDR1 is SGHTA and CDR2 is FQGNSA in the germline V gene. The trim removed 3 bases at V and 6 bases at J, leaving 3 bases unmatched. CDR3 nucleotide sequence: TGTGCCAGCAGCTTGGGACAGTGGGATACGCAGTATTTT. It yields the protein CASSLGQWDTQYF.

The chain recombines TRBV7-2 with TRBJ2-1; 16 bases match TRBD2. CDR1 is SGHTA and CDR2 is FQGNSA in the germline V gene. J was trimmed by 8 bases and V by 7 bases; bases with no gene match: 8. The CDR3 consists of 16 residues. The CDR3 sequence: CASTIPGLAGGHEQFF. The DNA for the CDR3 is TGTGCCAGCACCATTCCGGGACTAGCGGGGGGGCATGAGCAGTTCTTC. The whole variable domain, remainder taken from reference TRBV7-2 and TRBJ2-1, is GAGVSQSPSNKVTEKGKDVELRCDPISGHTALYWYRQSLGQGLEFLIYFQGNSAPDKSGLPSDRFSAERTGGSVSTLTIQRTQQEDSAVYLCASTIPGLAGGHEQFFGPGTRLTVL.

The chain joins TRBV9 to TRBJ1-2; D not certain. V shed 1 base and J shed 5 bases, with 15 bases lying between them. The CDR3 spans 15 residues. CDR1 is SGDLS and CDR2 is YYNGEE in the germline V gene. The CDR3 here is CASSVQTDLYYGYTF. The CDR3 nucleotides are TGTGCCAGCAGCGTACAGACTGATCTCTATTATGGCTACACCTTC.

This chain links TRBV7-2 with TRBJ1-2, with a tentative D call TRBD1 (6 bases). Trimming stripped 6 bases from V and 3 bases from J, with 14 bases between. CDR1 is SGHTA, CDR2 FQGNSA, per germline. CDR3 length equals 14 residues. The CDR3 is CASRPGAADYGYTF. The CDR3 nucleotides are TGTGCCAGCAGGCCAGGGGCCGCTGACTATGGCTACACCTTC. The full variable domain, its missing parts supplied by reference TRBV7-2 and TRBJ1-2, is GAGVSQSPSNKVTEKGKDVELRCDPISGHTALYWYRQSLGQGLEFLIYFQGNSAPDKSGLPSDRFSAERTGGSVSTLTIQRTQQEDSAVYLCASRPGAADYGYTFGSGTRLTVV.

The rearrangement uses TRBV2 and TRBJ2-2; 9 bases map to TRBD1. Germline CDR1 SNHLY, CDR2 FYNNEI. The V segment lost 4 bases and the J segment 6 bases; nucleotides outside the gene matches: 3. The CDR3 contains 14 residues. CDR3 DNA: TGTGCCAGCAGTGGCGGACAGGGGCCCGGGGAGCTGTTTTTT. Protein: CASSGGQGPGELFF.

The V call is TRBV30, the J call TRBJ1-4, with D perhaps matching TRBD1 (5 bases). Trimming removed 4 bases from V and 8 bases from J, with 17 bases in between. CDR1 and CDR2 (germline): GTSNPN, SVGIG (reference sequence). The CDR3 runs to 14 residues. The CDR3 is CAWIPRGSREKLFF. As DNA, the CDR3 is TGTGCCTGGATCCCCCGGGGGAGTCGGGAAAAACTGTTTTTT.

The chain has TRBV7-9 and TRBJ2-7, with a tentative D call TRBD1 (5 bases). Germline values: CDR1 SEHNR, CDR2 FQNEAQ (reference sequence). The CDR3 length is 14 residues. Trimming left V 4 bases short and J 4 bases short, with 14 bases between. CDR3 in DNA: TGTGCCAGCAGCTCCAGGGTCGATTCGTACGAGCAGTACTTC. Residues: CASSSRVDSYEQYF.

The chain links TRBV6-5 to TRBJ1-1; D is undetermined. Germline V lookup: CDR1 MNHEY, CDR2 SVGAGI. The CDR3 has 11 residues. Deletions cut 10 bases from V and 5 bases from J, with 11 bases between. The CDR3 coding sequence is TGTGCCACGGGCAGAGGGACTGAAGCTTTCTTT. Amino acids: CATGRGTEAFF.

J is TRBJ1-3 and V is TRBV29-1, with D tentatively TRBD1 (5 bases). Per the germline V gene, CDR1 is SQVTM and CDR2 is ANQGSEA. The CDR3 contains 14 residues. Trimming pared 5 bases from V and 0 bases from J, leaving 11 bases between. The CDR3 here is CSVRDAGSGNTIYF. The CDR3 region has the DNA TGCAGCGTTCGGGACGCGGGCTCTGGAAACACCATATATTTT.

V is TRBV7-9 and J is TRBJ2-7; 10 bases are shared with TRBD1. The CDR3 consists of 16 residues. Unmatched junction bases numbered 6, after V lost 4 bases and J lost 0 bases. Germline V CDR1 and CDR2: SEHNR, FQNEAQ (reference sequence). The CDR3 sequence: CASSSRTGGNSYEQYF. In DNA form, the CDR3 reads TGTGCCAGCAGCTCGCGGACAGGGGGGAACTCCTACGAGCAGTACTTC.

The CDR3 bases are TGTGCTAGTGGCATTGACCGTTTAAACTATGGCTACACCTTC. It specifies CASGIDRLNYGYTF. The gene calls are TRBV12-5 and TRBJ1-2; D unclear. The V gene's germline CDR1 is LGHNT and CDR2 FRNRAP. The ends were cut back, 6 bases at V and 2 bases at J, with 13 bases in the middle. This CDR3 contains 14 residues.

This rearrangement joins TRBV6-1 to TRBJ1-3; maybe TRBD1 (6 bases). This CDR3 is built from 17 residues. CDR1 MNHNS and CDR2 SASEGT come from the germline V gene. The V gene lost 0 bases and the J gene lost 0 bases, with 12 bases spanning the gap. The CDR3: CASSEAVWDTSGNTIYF. The CDR3 DNA reads as TGTGCCAGCAGTGAAGCAGTTTGGGACACCTCTGGAAACACCATATATTTT.

V gene TRBV7-2 combines with J gene TRBJ1-2; TRBD1 might be the D (6 bases). Trimming stripped 3 bases from V and 2 bases from J, with 13 bases between. Germline CDR1 SGHTA, CDR2 FQGNSA. This CDR3 region has 15 residues. The CDR3 nucleotides read TGTGCCAGCAGCTTTCAGGGGTTACCGAACTATGGCTACACCTTC. It is translated as CASSFQGLPNYGYTF. Looking up the rest from reference TRBV7-2 and TRBJ1-2 gives the full variable domain: GAGVSQSPSNKVTEKGKDVELRCDPISGHTALYWYRQSLGQGLEFLIYFQGNSAPDKSGLPSDRFSAERTGGSVSTLTIQRTQQEDSAVYLCASSFQGLPNYGYTFGSGTRLTVV.

V usage is TRBV6-1 and J usage is TRBJ1-2; TRBD1 agrees at 8 bases. CDR1 is MNHNS, CDR2 SASEGT, per germline. With V trimmed by 3 bases and J by 8 bases, 11 bases remained unmatched. The CDR3 has 15 residues. The CDR3: CASSDWTGPASGYTF. In DNA form, the CDR3 reads TGTGCCAGCAGTGATTGGACAGGGCCCGCCAGCGGCTACACCTTC.

V is TRBV7-3 and J is TRBJ1-2, with TRBD1 identical over 8 bases. With 5 bases clipped from V and 5 bases from J, the junction kept 10 bases outside the gene matches. Germline values: CDR1 SGHTA, CDR2 FQGTGA. The CDR3 runs 15 residues. The CDR3 DNA reads TGTGCCAGCAGCCAAGGACAGGGAGTGGATTATGGCTACACCTTC. This sequence encodes CASSQGQGVDYGYTF.

This clone has more than one count but fewer than ten. This chain connects TRBV28 to TRBJ2-7; the match to TRBD1 covers 8 bases. The CDR3 runs 13 residues. V lost 3 bases, J lost 5 bases, and 3 bases stayed unmatched. Germline CDR1 is MDHEN and CDR2 is SYDVKM. CDR3 nucleotide sequence: TGTGCCAGCAGTTTCGGACAGGGCCACGAGCAGTACTTC. This gives the protein CASSFGQGHEQYF.

The chain recombines TRBV30 with TRBJ2-6, with TRBD1 matching over 7 bases. CDR1 is GTSNPN and CDR2 is SVGIG in the germline V gene (reference sequence). Trimming at V came to 0 bases and at J to 6 bases, leaving 14 bases not matched to a gene. The length of the CDR3 is 18 residues. The CDR3 reads CAWSVVSTGIGEANVLTF. The CDR3 DNA reads TGTGCCTGGAGTGTGGTCTCGACAGGGATCGGTGAGGCCAACGTCCTGACTTTC.

The chain recombines TRBV2 with TRBJ1-5; D remains unclear. V lost 2 bases, J lost 0 bases, and 8 bases lay in between. The CDR3 is 15 amino acids. CDR1 is SNHLY, CDR2 FYNNEI, per germline. DNA of the CDR3: TGTGCCAGCAGTGAAACGACACTTAGCAATCAGCCCCAGCATTTT. Its protein is CASSETTLSNQPQHF.

V usage is TRBV7-8 and J usage is TRBJ2-2; D may be TRBD1 (5 bases). V lost 5 bases and J lost 4, with 17 bases in between. The CDR3 contains 16 residues. The germline V gene has CDR1 SGHVS and CDR2 FQNEAQ. CDR3 sequence reads: CASSLQVSTGTGELFF. The CDR3 DNA reads TGTGCCAGCAGCCTACAGGTTTCGACGGGCACCGGGGAGCTGTTTTTT.

V is TRBV28 and J is TRBJ1-2; 8 nucleotides line up with TRBD1. Germline CDR1 is MDHEN and CDR2 is SYDVKM. CDR3 size: 13 residues. The ends lost 4 bases at V and 8 bases at J; junction bases unmatched: 6. The CDR3 loop reads CASSSPGGQGYTF. As DNA, the CDR3 is TGTGCCAGCAGTTCCCCAGGGGGCCAGGGCTACACCTTC.

Only a few counts were recorded for this clone. The chain couples TRBV10-1 to TRBJ1-5; perhaps TRBD1 as D (5 bases). Trimming removed 8 bases at V and 6 bases at J, with 11 bases between. In germline, CDR1 is WNHNN, CDR2 SYGVQD (reference sequence). The CDR3 totals 12 residues. The CDR3 sequence: CASGDSPQPQHF. In DNA form, the CDR3 reads TGCGCCAGCGGCGACAGCCCTCAGCCCCAGCATTTT.

The rearrangement joins TRBV6-5 to TRBJ1-3; 9 bases map to TRBD1. Per the germline V gene, CDR1 is MNHEY and CDR2 is SVGAGI. This CDR3 comprises 14 residues. Trimming took 6 bases from V and 0 from J; bases not matched to a gene: 0. CDR3 loop: CASRGQGSGNTIYF. The CDR3 bases are TGTGCCAGCAGGGGACAGGGCTCTGGAAACACCATATATTTT.

The rearrangement uses TRBV4-3 and TRBJ2-2; D not certain. V shed 0 bases and J shed 2 bases, with 7 bases lying between them. The germline V gene encodes CDR1 LGHNA and CDR2 YSLEER. The CDR3 sequence is 15 residues long. The CDR3 region is CASSQDKYNTGELFF. As DNA, the CDR3 is TGCGCCAGCAGCCAAGATAAATACAACACCGGGGAGCTGTTTTTT.

This chain uses TRBV18 with TRBJ1-1; TRBD1 might be the D (6 bases). Germline lookup yields CDR1 KGHSH and CDR2 LQKENI. V was cut by 6 bases and J by 1 base, with 15 bases left in between. This CDR3 comprises 15 residues. CDR3 nucleotide sequence: TGTGCCAGCTCCCCCGTGGGGGCCCGGAACACTGAAGCTTTCTTT. As protein: CASSPVGARNTEAFF. The variable domain in full, completed from reference TRBV18 and TRBJ1-1, reads NAGVMQNPRHLVRRRGQEARLRCSPMKGHSHVYWYRQLPEEGLKFMVYLQKENIIDESGMPKERFSAEFPKEGPSILRIQQVVRGDSAAYFCASSPVGARNTEAFFGQGTRLTVV.

The chain is built from TRBV7-9 and TRBJ1-1, with 7 bases fitting TRBD1. Germline lookup yields CDR1 SEHNR and CDR2 FQNEAQ (reference sequence). Trimming took 1 base from V and 2 from J; bases not matched to a gene: 1. There are 14 residues in the CDR3. CDR3 loop: CASSLGDRNTEAFF. Written as DNA, the CDR3 is TGTGCCAGCAGCTTAGGGGACAGAAACACTGAAGCTTTCTTT.

V and J are TRBV7-2 and TRBJ2-2, with D maybe TRBD1 (6 bases). This CDR3 region has 14 residues. Germline V gene data show CDR1 as SGHTA and CDR2 as FQGNSA. Trimming took off 2 bases at V and 3 bases at J, with 7 bases between the two ends. The CDR3 here is CASSLQGYTGELFF. CDR3 sequence (DNA): TGTGCCAGCAGCTTACAGGGGTACACCGGGGAGCTGTTTTTT.

The rearrangement uses TRBV10-3 and TRBJ2-2; D not resolved. Germline V gene lookup returns CDR1 ENHRY and CDR2 SYGVKD. The CDR3 has 11 residues. V gave up 8 bases and J gave up 8 bases, with 9 bases separating them. The CDR3 region has the DNA TGTGCCATCGGAGAAGGGGGGGAGCTGTTTTTT. This translates into CAIGEGGELFF.

Written as DNA, the CDR3 is TGTGCCAGTAGTGTCGACAGGGGCCCCAACGAGCAGTACTTC. This translates into CASSVDRGPNEQYF. V is TRBV19 and J is TRBJ2-7; TRBD1 matches at 8 bases. This CDR3 spans 14 amino acids. Germline loops: CDR1 LNHDA, CDR2 SQIVND (reference sequence). J lost 5 bases, V lost 5 bases, and 8 bases had no gene match.

In this sample, this clone turned up a few times. The chain combines TRBV4-3 with TRBJ1-1, with D possibly being TRBD1 (5 bases). Germline CDR1 reads LGHNA; CDR2 reads YSLEER. The CDR3 length is 15 residues. Trimming removed 1 base at V and 6 bases at J, with 15 bases between. Here the CDR3 DNA reads TGCGCCAGCAGCCAAGTCGGAGGAGTGGGGGCTGAAGCTTTCTTT. Its protein is CASSQVGGVGAEAFF.

The V gene is TRBV6-5, the J gene TRBJ2-3; 7 bases agree with TRBD1. Germline lookup yields CDR1 MNHEY and CDR2 SVGAGI. This CDR3 contains 15 residues. With 6 bases clipped from V and 8 bases from J, the junction kept 14 bases outside the gene matches. The CDR3 protein is CASRPGQRLRGTQYF. CDR3 DNA: TGTGCCAGCAGGCCGGGACAGCGGCTCCGAGGTACGCAGTATTTT.